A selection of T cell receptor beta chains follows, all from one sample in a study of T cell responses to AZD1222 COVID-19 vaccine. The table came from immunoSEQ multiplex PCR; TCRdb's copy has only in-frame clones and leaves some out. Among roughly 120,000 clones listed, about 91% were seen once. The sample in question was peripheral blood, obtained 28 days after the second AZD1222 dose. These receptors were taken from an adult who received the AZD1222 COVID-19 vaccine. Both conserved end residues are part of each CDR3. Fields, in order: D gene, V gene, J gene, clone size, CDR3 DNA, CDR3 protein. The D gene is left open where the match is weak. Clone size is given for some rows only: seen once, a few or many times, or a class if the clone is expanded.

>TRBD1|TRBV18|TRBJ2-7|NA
TGTGCCAGCTCACCACCGGTGGGGACAGGGGCCTACGAGCAGTACTTC
CASSPPVGTGAYEQYF
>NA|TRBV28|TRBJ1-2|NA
TGTGCCAGCAGCGAAGTCCCCGGGCTGGGCTACACCTTC
CASSEVPGLGYTF
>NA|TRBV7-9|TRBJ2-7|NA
TGTGCCAGCAGCGACGTCCCTTACGAGCAGTACTTC
CASSDVPYEQYF
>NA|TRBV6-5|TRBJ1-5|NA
TGTGCCAGCAGTTACTCGAGGCCCAGCAATCAGCCCCAGCATTTT
CASSYSRPSNQPQHF
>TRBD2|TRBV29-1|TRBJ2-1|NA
TGCAGCGTTGAGTCGGGGGGAAACCTCTACAATGAGCAGTTCTTC
CSVESGGNLYNEQFF
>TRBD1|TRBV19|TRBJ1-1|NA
TGTGCCAGTAGTCTTATGACAGGGCACACTGAAGCTTTCTTT
CASSLMTGHTEAFF
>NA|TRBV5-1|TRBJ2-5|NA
TGCGCCAGCAGCCCCCGGACAGTCCAAGAGACCCAGTACTTC
CASSPRTVQETQYF
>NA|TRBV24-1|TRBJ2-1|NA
TGTGCCACCAGTGATGCGTTTGGTGGATTTTACAATGAGCAGTTCTTC
CATSDAFGGFYNEQFF
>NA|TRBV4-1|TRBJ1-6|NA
TGCGCCAGCAGCCAAGAGACTCTCCCCCTCCACTTT
CASSQETLPLHF
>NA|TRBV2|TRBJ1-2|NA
TGTGCCAGCAGGCTTAACTATGGCTACACCTTC
CASRLNYGYTF
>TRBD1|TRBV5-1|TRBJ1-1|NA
TGCGCCAGCAGCAACGGACAGGATGAAGCTTTCTTT
CASSNGQDEAFF
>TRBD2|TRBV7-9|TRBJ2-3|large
TGTGCCAGCAGTCCAGCGGGGGACGGCACAGATACGCAGTATTTT
CASSPAGDGTDTQYF
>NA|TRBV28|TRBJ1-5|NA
TGTGCCAGCAGTGAACAGGGCAATCAGCCCCAGCATTTT
CASSEQGNQPQHF
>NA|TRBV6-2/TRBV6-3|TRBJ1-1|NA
TGTGCCAGCAGTTATGGGTCGGAGGGTACCGAAGCTTTCTTT
CASSYGSEGTEAFF
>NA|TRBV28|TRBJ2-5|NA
TGTGCCAGCAGTTTAACAGGGAAAGAGACCCAGTACTTC
CASSLTGKETQYF
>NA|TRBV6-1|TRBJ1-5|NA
TGTGCCAGCAGTGAAAATTTCAGGGCTTCGGAGGACCAGCCCCAGCATTTT
CASSENFRASEDQPQHF
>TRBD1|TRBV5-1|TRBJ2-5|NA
TGCGCCAGCAGCTTGGGGACAGGACGAGAGACCCAGTACTTC
CASSLGTGRETQYF
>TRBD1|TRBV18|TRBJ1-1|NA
TGTGCCAGCTCACCAGCAGGGGGCCTTGACACTGAAGCTTTCTTT
CASSPAGGLDTEAFF
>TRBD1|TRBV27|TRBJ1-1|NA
TGTGCCAGCAGCGAATGGACAGGGGGCTCGGGAACTGAAGCTTTCTTT
CASSEWTGGSGTEAFF
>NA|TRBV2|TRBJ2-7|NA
TGTGCCAGCAGTGAAATTCAGGGGGGAGGGAGCGAGCAGTACTTC
CASSEIQGGGSEQYF
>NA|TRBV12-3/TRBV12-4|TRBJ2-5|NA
TGTGCCAGCAAGAACCACGACCAAGAGACCCAGTACTTC
CASKNHDQETQYF
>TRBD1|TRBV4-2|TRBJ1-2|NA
TGTGCCAGCAGCCTACAGGGGGACTATGGCTACACCTTC
CASSLQGDYGYTF
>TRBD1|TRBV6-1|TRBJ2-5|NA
TGTGCCAGCAGGGAACGGGACAGACAGGCCCAAGAGACCCAGTACTTC
CASRERDRQAQETQYF
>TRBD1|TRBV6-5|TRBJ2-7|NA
TGTGCCAGCTTATCCGGGACAGCCTACTACGAGCAGTACTTC
CASLSGTAYYEQYF
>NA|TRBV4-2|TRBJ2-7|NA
TGTGCCAGCAGCCAAGCATGGGGAGACTCCTCCTACGAGCAGTACTTC
CASSQAWGDSSYEQYF
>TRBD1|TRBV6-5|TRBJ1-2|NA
TGTGCCAGCACCAGGACAGGGAATGGCTACACCTTC
CASTRTGNGYTF
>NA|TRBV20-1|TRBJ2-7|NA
TGCAGTGCTAGTCCCTCCTACGAGCAGTACTTC
CSASPSYEQYF
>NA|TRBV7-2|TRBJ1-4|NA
TGTGCCAGCAGCCGGCGGGATGAAAAACTGTTTTTT
CASSRRDEKLFF
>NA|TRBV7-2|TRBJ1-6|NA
TGTGCCAGCAGCCCGTATTCTTCACCCCTCCACTTT
CASSPYSSPLHF
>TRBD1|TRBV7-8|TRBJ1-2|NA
TGTGCCAGCACCGACAGGGATAGTTTTTATGGCTACACCTTC
CASTDRDSFYGYTF
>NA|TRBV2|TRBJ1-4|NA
TGTGCCAGCAAGACTACTAATGAAAAACTGTTTTTT
CASKTTNEKLFF
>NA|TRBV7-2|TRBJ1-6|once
TGTGCCAGCAGCTTAAGGTCGCCAGGGAATAATTCACCCCTCCACTTT
CASSLRSPGNNSPLHF
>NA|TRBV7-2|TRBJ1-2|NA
TGTGCCAGCAGCTTAGTGGGCTATGGCTACACCTTC
CASSLVGYGYTF
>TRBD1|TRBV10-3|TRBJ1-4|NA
TGTGCCATCAGTATAGACAGGGGAGCTAATGAAAAACTGTTTTTT
CAISIDRGANEKLFF
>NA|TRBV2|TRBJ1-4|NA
TGTGCCAGCAGTTCCGGGCCGGGAGCCGGAAAACTGTTTTTT
CASSSGPGAGKLFF
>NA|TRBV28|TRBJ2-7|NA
TGTGCCAGCAGCACTAGCCTCTCCTCCTACGAGCAGTACTTC
CASSTSLSSYEQYF
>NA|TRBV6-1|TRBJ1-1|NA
TGTGCCAGCAGATTTAACACTGAAGCTTTCTTT
CASRFNTEAFF
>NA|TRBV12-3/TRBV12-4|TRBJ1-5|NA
TGTGCCAGCAGTTCCCTACTGAATCAGCCCCAGCATTTT
CASSSLLNQPQHF
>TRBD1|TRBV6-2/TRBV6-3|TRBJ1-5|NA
TGTGCCAGCAGTCGACGGCTCGGGCCAGGGGGACAGCCCCAGCATTTT
CASSRRLGPGGQPQHF
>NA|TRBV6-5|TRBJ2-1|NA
TGTGCCAGCAGTTACTCGGACCGGTACAATGAGCAGTTCTTC
CASSYSDRYNEQFF
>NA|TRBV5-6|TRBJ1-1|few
TGTGCCAGCAGCTTGCGGGGGGTTTGGTTGAACACTGAAGCTTTCTTT
CASSLRGVWLNTEAFF